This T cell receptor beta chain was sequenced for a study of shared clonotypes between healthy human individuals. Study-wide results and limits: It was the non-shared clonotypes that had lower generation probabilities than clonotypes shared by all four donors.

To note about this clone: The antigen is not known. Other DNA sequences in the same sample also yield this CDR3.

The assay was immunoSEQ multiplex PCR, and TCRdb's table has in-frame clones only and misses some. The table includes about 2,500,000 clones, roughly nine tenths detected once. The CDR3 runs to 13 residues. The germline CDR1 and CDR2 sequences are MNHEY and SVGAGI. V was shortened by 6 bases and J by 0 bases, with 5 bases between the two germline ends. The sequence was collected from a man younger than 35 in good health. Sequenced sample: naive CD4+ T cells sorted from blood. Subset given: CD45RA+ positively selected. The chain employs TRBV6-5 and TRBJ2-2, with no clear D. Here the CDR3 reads CASSTTNTGELFF. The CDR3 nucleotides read TGTGCCAGCAGCACTACGAACACCGGGGAGCTGTTTTTT.